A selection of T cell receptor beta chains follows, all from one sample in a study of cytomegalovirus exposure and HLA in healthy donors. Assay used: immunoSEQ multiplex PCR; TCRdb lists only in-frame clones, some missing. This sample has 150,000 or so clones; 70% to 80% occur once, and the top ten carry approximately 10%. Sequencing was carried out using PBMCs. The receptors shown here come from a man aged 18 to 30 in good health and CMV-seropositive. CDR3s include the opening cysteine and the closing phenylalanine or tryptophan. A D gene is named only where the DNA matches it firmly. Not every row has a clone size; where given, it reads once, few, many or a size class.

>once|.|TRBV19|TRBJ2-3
CASSPFSGGARGDTQYF
TGTGCCAGTAGTCCCTTTAGTGGGGGGGCCCGTGGAGATACGCAGTATTTT
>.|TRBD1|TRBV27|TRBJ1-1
CASSQYRGNTEAFF
TGTGCCAGCAGCCAGTACAGGGGGAACACTGAAGCTTTCTTT
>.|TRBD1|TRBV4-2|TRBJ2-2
CASSQSGQGNTGELFF
TGTGCCAGCAGCCAATCTGGACAGGGTAACACCGGGGAGCTGTTTTTT
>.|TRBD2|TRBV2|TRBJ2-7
CASTLADSYEQYF
TGTGCCAGCACGCTAGCGGACTCCTACGAGCAGTACTTC
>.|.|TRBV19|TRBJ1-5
CASSNTLGRLIPFLNLNQPQHF
TGTGCCAGTAGTAATACGTTGGGGCGACTTATCCCCTTCCTCAACCTGAATCAGCCCCAGCATTTT
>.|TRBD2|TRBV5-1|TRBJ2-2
CASSLLAGVTGELFF
TGCGCCAGCAGCTTGCTAGCGGGAGTCACCGGGGAGCTGTTTTTT
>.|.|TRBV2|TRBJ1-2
CASSERGNHYGYTF
TGTGCCAGCAGTGAGCGGGGGAACCACTATGGCTACACCTTC
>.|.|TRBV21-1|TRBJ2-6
CASSKRRELVGSGANVLTF
.
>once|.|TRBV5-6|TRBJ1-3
CASSLNARGRGNTIYF
TGTGCCAGCAGCTTGAACGCCAGGGGCCGGGGAAACACCATATATTTT
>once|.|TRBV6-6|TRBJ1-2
CATRGGYGYTF
TGTGCCACCAGGGGAGGCTATGGCTACACCTTC
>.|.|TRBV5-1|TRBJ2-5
CASSLDGNQETQYF
TGCGCCAGCAGCTTGGACGGTAACCAAGAGACCCAGTACTTC
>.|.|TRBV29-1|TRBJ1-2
CSVEDHQASNYGYTF
TGCAGCGTTGAAGACCACCAGGCCTCTAACTATGGCTACACCTTC
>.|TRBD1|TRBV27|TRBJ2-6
CASSRRQGVSGANVLTF
TGTGCCAGCAGTCGACGACAGGGGGTCTCTGGGGCCAACGTCCTGACTTTC
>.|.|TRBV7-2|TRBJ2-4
CASSSGLTQNIQYF
TGTGCCAGCAGCTCCGGACTAACCCAAAACATTCAGTACTTC
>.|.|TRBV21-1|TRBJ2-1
CASSPRTDRGGGEQFF
TGTGCCAGCAGCCCCAGAACGGACAGGGGAGGTGGTGAGCAGTTCTTC
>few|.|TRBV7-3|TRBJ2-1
CASSWAQTYNEQFF
TGTGCCAGCAGCTGGGCCCAAACCTACAATGAGCAGTTCTTC
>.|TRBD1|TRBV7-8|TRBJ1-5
CASSPDRGANQPQHF
TGTGCCAGCAGCCCCGACAGGGGGGCTAATCAGCCCCAGCATTTT
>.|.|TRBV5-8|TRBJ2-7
CASSLRQAYEQYF
TGTGCCAGCAGCTTGAGGCAGGCCTACGAGCAGTACTTC
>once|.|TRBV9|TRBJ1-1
CASSVTENTEAFF
TGTGCCAGCAGCGTGACAGAGAACACTGAAGCTTTCTTT
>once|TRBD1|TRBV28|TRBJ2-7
CASSFNPGQGSHEQYF
TGTGCCAGCAGTTTCAACCCGGGACAGGGGTCACACGAGCAGTACTTC
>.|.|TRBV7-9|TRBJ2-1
CASSQRDLYEQFF
TGTGCCAGCAGCCAAAGAGACTTATATGAGCAGTTCTTC
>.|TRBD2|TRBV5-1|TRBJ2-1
CASSSRGSGYNEQFF
TGCGCCAGCAGCTCGCGCGGGAGTGGCTACAATGAGCAGTTCTTC
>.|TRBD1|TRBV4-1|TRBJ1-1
CASTRHSRGEMMRNTEAFF
TGCGCCAGCACTCGGCACTCCAGGGGGGAGATGATGAGGAACACTGAAGCTTTCTTT
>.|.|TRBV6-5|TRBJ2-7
CASSYGERVGEQYF
TGTGCCAGCAGTTACGGCGAGCGGGTTGGGGAGCAGTACTTC
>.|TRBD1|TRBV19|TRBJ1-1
CASSIRTGGRAFF
TGTGCCAGTAGTATCCGAACAGGGGGTAGAGCTTTCTTT
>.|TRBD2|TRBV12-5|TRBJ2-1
CASGFTSGIDEQFF
TGTGCTAGTGGTTTCACTAGCGGGATCGATGAGCAGTTCTTC
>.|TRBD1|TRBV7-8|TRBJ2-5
CASSLPGGDGQETQYF
TGTGCCAGCAGCTTACCAGGGGGCGATGGCCAAGAGACCCAGTACTTC
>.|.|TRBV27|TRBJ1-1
CASRRGGVRTEAFF
TGTGCCAGCAGACGAGGGGGGGTGAGAACTGAAGCTTTCTTT
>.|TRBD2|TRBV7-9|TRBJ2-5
CASSPIAGGQETQYF
TGTGCCAGCAGTCCGATCGCGGGAGGGCAAGAGACCCAGTACTTC
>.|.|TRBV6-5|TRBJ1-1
CASSRSGGDTEAFF
TGTGCCAGCAGCCGTTCAGGAGGGGACACTGAAGCTTTCTTT
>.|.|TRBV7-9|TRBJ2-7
CASSSWTGDLAEQYF
TGTGCCAGCAGCTCATGGACTGGTGATTTAGCTGAGCAGTACTTC
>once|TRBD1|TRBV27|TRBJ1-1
CASSLFVGTGGNTEAFF
TGTGCCAGCAGTTTATTTGTCGGGACAGGAGGGAACACTGAAGCTTTCTTT
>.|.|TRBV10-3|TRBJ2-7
CAISGSGNPYEQYF
TGTGCCATCAGTGGATCAGGGAACCCCTACGAGCAGTACTTC
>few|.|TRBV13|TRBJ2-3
CASSSRAGTDTQYF
TGTGCCAGCAGCTCCAGGGCCGGGACAGATACGCAGTATTTT
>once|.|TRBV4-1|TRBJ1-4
CASSQAPGSATNEKLFF
TGCGCCAGCAGCCAAGCCCCCGGTTCCGCAACTAATGAAAAACTGTTTTTT
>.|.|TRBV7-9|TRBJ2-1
CASSLGLWEEQFF
TGTGCCAGCAGCTTAGGTTTATGGGAGGAGCAGTTCTTC
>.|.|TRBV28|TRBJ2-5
CASRFLGPDRNRETQYF
TGTGCCAGCAGGTTTTTGGGCCCCGACCGAAACCGAGAGACCCAGTACTTC
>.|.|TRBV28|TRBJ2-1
CASPPRDSMHNEQFF
TGTGCCAGCCCCCCCCGGGACTCCATGCACAATGAGCAGTTCTTC
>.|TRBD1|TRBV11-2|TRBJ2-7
CASSPGTGSEQYF
TGTGCCAGCAGCCCCGGGACAGGTAGCGAGCAGTACTTC
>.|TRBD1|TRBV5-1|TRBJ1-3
CASRVQGGANTIYF
TGCGCCAGCCGCGTCCAGGGGGGTGCAAACACCATATATTTT
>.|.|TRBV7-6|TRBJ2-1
CASSLAGGGGDEQFF
TGTGCCAGCAGCTTAGCGGGGGGTGGAGGAGATGAGCAGTTCTTC
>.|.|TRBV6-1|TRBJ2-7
CASSVSLVGTYEQYF
TGTGCCAGCAGTGTTTCCCTAGTGGGGACTTACGAGCAGTACTTC
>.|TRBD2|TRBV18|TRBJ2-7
CAGGTSGLEQYF
TGTGCCGGAGGGACTAGCGGTCTCGAGCAGTACTTC
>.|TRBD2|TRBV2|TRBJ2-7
CASSTGLAVSYEQYF
TGTGCCAGCAGTACGGGACTAGCGGTCTCCTACGAGCAGTACTTC